This T cell receptor beta chain was captured in a study of T cell responses to AZD1222 COVID-19 vaccine. Study findings and constraints: Nearly half of unique spike-specific TCRs reportedly avoided B.1.351 and B.1.1.7 mutated regions.

On this clone itself: Its antigen is unidentified.

The V segment lost 2 bases and the J segment 5 bases; nucleotides outside the gene matches: 12. Germline lookup yields CDR1 SGHAT and CDR2 FQNNGV. The CDR3 consists of 17 residues. Only in-frame clones appear in the TCRdb table, and some are missing; sequencing was by immunoSEQ multiplex PCR. Of about 120,000 clones listed, around 84% are singletons. The gene calls are TRBV11-2 and TRBJ2-4; 7 bases line up with TRBD2. This receptor was identified in an adult in good health. The sequences come from peripheral blood, collected on day 0 of AZD1222 vaccination. CDR3 residues: CASSLSAGARGQNIQYF. The CDR3 DNA reads as TGTGCCAGCAGCTTATCGGCGGGAGCTAGGGGACAAAACATTCAGTACTTC.